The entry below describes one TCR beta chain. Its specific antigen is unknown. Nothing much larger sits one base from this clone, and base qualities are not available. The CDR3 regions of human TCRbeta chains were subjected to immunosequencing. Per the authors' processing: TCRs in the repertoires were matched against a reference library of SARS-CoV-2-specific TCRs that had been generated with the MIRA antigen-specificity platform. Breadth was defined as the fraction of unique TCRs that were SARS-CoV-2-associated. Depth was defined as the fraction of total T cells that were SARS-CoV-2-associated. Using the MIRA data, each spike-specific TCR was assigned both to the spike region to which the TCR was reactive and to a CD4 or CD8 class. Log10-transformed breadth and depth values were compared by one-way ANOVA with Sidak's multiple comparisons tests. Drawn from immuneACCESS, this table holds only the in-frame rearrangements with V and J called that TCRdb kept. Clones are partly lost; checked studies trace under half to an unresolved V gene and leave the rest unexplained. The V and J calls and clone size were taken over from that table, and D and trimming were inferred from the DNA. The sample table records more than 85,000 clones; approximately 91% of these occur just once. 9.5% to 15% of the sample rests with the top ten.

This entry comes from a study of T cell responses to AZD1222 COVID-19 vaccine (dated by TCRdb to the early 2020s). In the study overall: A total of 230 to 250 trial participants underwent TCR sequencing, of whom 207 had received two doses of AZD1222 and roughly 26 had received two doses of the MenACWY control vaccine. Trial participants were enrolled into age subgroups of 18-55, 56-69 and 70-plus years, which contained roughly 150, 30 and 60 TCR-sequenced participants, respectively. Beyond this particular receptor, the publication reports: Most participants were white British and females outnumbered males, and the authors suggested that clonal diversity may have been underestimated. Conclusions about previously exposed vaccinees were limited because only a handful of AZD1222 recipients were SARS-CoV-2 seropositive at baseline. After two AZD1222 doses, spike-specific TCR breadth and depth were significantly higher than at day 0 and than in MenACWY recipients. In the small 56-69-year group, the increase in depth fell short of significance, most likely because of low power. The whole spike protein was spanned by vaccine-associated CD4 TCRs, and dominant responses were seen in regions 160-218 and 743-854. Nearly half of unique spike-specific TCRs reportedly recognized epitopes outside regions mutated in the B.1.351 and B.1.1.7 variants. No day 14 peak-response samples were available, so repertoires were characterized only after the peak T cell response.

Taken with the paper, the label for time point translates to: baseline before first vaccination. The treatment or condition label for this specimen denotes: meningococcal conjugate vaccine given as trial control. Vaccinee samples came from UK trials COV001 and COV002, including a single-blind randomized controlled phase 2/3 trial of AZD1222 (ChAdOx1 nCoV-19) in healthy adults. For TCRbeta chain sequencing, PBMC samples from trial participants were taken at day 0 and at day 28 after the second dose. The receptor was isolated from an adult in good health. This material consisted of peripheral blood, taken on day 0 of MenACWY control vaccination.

CDR3 region: CASSYSPGLDTEAFF. The DNA reads as follows: TGTGCCAGCAGTTACTCCCCTGGGTTGGACACTGAAGCTTTCTTT. This sequence uses TRBV6-6 and TRBJ1-1, with an unclear D gene assignment. Spanning cysteine to phenylalanine, the CDR3 consists of 15 amino acids. Only the CDR3 DNA is retained, 45 bases long and in frame from the first base. The germline V gene (reference sequence) supplies CDR1 MNHNY and CDR2 SVGAGI. V and J lose 0 bases and 3 bases, and a span of 11 bases separates them.